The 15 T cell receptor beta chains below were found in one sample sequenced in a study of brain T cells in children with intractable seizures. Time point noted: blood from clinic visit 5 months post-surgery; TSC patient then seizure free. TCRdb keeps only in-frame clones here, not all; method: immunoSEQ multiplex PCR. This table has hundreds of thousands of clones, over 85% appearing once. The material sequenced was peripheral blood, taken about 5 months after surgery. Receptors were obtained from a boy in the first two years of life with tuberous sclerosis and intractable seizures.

CDR3 amino acids: CASGSGQLSYEQYF. The CDR3 DNA sequence: TGTGCCAGCGGCTCGGGACAACTCTCCTACGAGCAGTACTTC. The chain recombines TRBV27 with TRBJ2-7, with D possibly matching TRBD1 (6 bases). The CDR3 contains 14 residues. Germline V gene sequence: CDR1 MNHEY, CDR2 SMNVEV (reference sequence). V lost 8 bases to trimming and J lost 0 bases, with 14 bases between them.

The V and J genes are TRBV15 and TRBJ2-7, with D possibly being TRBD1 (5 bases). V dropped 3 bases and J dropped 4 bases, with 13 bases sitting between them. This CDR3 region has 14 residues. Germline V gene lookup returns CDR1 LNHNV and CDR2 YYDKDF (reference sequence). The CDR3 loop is CATSRAGQNYEQYF. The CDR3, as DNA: TGTGCCACCAGCAGGGCAGGGCAGAATTACGAGCAGTACTTC.

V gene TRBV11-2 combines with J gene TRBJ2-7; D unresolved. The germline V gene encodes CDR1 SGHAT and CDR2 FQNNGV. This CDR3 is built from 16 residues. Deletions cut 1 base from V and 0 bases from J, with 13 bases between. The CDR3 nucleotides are TGTGCCAGCAGCTTAGTGGCCAGGCCTTTCTCCTACGAGCAGTACTTC. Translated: CASSLVARPFSYEQYF. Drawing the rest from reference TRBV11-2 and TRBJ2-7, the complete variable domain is EAGVAQSPRYKIIEKRQSVAFWCNPISGHATLYWYQQILGQGPKLLIQFQNNGVVDDSQLPKDRFSAERLKGVDSTLKIQPAKLEDSAVYLCASSLVARPFSYEQYFGPGTRLTVT.

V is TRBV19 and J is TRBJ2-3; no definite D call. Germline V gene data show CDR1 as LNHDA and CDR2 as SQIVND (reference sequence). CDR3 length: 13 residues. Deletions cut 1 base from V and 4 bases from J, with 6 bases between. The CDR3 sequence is CASSIVSPDTQYF. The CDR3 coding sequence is TGTGCCAGTAGTATAGTTTCTCCAGATACGCAGTATTTT.

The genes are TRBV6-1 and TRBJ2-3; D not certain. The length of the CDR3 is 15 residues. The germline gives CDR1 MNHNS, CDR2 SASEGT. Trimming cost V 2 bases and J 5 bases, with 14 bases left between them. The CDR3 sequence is CASSEFGLKGDTQYF. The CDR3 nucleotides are TGTGCCAGCAGTGAATTTGGGCTCAAAGGAGATACGCAGTATTTT.

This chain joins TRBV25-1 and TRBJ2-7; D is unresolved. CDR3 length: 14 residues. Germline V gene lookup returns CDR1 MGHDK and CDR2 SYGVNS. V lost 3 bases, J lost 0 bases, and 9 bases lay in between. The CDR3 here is CASSDPTSSYEQYF. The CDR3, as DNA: TGTGCCAGCAGTGACCCAACGAGCTCCTACGAGCAGTACTTC.

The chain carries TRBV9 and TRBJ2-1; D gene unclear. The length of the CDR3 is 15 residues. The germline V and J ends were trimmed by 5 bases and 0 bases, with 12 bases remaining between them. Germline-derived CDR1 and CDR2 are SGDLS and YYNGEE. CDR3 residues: CASSVFQASYNEQFF. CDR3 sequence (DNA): TGTGCCAGCAGTGTTTTTCAAGCCTCCTACAATGAGCAGTTCTTC.

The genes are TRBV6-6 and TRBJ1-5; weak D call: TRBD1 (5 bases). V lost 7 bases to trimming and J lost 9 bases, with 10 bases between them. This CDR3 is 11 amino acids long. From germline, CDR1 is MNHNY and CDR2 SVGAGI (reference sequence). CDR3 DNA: TGTGCCAGCACCTACGGGGGGCCCCAGCATTTT. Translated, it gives CASTYGGPQHF.

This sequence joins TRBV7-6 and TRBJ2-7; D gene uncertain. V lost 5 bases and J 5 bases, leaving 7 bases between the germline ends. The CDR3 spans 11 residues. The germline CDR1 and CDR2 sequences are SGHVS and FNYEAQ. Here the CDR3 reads CASSPDHEQYF. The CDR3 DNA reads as TGTGCCAGCAGCCCTGACCACGAGCAGTACTTC.

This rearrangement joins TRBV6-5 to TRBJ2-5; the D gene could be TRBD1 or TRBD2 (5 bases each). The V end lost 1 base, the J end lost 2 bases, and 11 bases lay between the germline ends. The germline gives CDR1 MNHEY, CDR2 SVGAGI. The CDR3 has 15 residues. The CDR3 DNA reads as TGTGCCAGCAGTTACTTGGGGCGGGCTCAAGAGACCCAGTACTTC. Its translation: CASSYLGRAQETQYF.

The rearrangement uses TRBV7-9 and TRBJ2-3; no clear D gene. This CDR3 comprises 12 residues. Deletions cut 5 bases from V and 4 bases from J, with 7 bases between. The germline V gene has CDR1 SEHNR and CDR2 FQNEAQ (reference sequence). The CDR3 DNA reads TGTGCCAGCAGCCTGCGGCCAGATACGCAGTATTTT. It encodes CASSLRPDTQYF.

CDR3 bases: TGTGCCAGCAGCTTAGGGAGCGGGAAGTGGAATGAGCAGTTCTTC. Translation gives CASSLGSGKWNEQFF. This sequence joins TRBV7-9 and TRBJ2-1; 7 bases map to TRBD2. Germline lookup yields CDR1 SEHNR and CDR2 FQNEAQ (reference sequence). J was trimmed by 7 bases and V by 1 base; bases with no gene match: 7. CDR3 length equals 15 residues. Using reference TRBV7-9 and TRBJ2-1 for the parts outside the CDR3, the full variable domain is DTGVSQNPRHKITKRGQNVTFRCDPISEHNRLYWYRQTLGQGPEFLTYFQNEAQLEKSRLLSDRFSAERPKGSFSTLEIQRTEQGDSAMYLCASSLGSGKWNEQFFGPGTRLTVL.

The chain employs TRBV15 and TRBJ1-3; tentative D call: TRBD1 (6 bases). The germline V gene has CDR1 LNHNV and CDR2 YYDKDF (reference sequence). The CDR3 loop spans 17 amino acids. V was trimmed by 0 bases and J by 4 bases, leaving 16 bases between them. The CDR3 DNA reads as TGTGCCACCAGCAGAGAAGGAGTAGGGACATACGGAAACACCATATATTTT. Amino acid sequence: CATSREGVGTYGNTIYF.

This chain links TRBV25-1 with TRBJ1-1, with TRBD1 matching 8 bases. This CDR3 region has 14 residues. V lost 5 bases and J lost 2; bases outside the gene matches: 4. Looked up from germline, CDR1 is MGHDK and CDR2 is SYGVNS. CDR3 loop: CASSIQGVNTEAFF. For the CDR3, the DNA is TGTGCCAGCAGTATACAGGGGGTAAACACTGAAGCTTTCTTT.

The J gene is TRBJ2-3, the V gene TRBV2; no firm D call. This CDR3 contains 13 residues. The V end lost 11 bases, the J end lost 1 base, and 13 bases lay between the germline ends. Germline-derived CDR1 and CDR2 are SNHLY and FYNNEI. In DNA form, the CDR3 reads TGTGCCCTTTCAGGCATTCGCACAGATACGCAGTATTTT. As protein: CALSGIRTDTQYF.